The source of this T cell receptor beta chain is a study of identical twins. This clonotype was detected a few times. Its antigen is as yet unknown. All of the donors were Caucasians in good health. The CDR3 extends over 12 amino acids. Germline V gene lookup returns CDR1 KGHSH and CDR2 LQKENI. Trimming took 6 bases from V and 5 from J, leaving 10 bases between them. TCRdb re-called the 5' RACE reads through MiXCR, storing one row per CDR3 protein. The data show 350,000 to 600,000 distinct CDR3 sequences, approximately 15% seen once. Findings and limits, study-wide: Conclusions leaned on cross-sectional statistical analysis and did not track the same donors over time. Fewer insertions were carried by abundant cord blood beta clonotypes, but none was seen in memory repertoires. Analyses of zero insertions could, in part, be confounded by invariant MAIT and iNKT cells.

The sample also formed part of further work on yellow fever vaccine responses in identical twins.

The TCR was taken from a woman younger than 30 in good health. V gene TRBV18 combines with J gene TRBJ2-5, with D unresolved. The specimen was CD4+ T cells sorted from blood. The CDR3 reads CASSALGETQYF. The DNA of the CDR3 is TGTGCCAGCTCGGCGTTGGGGGAGACCCAGTACTTC. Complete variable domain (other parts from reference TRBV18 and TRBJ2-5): NAGVMQNPRHLVRRRGQEARLRCSPMKGHSHVYWYRQLPEEGLKFMVYLQKENIIDESGMPKERFSAEFPKEGPSILRIQQVVRGDSAAYFCASSALGETQYFGPGTRLLVL.